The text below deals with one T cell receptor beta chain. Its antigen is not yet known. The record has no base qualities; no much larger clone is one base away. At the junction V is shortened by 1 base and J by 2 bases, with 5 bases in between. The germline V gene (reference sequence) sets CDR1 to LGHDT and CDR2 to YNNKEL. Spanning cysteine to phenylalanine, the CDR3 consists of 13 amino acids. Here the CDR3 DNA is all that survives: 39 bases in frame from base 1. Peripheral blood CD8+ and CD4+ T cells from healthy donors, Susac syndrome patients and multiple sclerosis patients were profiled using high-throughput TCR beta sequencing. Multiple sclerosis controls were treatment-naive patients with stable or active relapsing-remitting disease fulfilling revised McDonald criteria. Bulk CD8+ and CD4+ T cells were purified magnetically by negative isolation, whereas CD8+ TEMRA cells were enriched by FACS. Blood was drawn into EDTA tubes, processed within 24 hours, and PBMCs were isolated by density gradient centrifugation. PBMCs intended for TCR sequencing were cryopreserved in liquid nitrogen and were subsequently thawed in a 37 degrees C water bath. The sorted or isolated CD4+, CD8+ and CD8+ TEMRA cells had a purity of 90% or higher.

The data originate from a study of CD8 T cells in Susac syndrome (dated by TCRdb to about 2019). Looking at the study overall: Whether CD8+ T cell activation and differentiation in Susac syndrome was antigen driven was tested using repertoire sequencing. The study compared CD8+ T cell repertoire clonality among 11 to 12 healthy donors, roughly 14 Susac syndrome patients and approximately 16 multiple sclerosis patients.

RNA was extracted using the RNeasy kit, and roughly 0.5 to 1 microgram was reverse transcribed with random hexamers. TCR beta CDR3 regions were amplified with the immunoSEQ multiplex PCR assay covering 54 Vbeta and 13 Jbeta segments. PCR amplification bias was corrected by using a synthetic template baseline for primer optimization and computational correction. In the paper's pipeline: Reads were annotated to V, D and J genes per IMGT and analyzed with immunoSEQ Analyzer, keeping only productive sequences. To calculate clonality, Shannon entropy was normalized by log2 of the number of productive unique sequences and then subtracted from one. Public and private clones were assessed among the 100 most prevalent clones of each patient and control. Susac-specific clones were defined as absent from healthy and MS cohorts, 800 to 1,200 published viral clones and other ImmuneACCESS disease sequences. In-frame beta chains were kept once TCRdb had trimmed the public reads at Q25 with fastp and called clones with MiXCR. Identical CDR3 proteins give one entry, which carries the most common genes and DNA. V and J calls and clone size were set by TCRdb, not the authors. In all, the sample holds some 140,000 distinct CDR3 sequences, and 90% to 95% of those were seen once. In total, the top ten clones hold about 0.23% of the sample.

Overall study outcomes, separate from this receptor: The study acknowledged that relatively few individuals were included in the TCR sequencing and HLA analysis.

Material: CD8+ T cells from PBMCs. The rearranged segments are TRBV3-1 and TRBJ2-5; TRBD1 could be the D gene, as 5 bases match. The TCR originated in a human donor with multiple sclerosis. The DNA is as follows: TGTGCCAGCAGCCAAGGACAGCAAGAGACCCAGTACTTC. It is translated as CASSQGQQETQYF.